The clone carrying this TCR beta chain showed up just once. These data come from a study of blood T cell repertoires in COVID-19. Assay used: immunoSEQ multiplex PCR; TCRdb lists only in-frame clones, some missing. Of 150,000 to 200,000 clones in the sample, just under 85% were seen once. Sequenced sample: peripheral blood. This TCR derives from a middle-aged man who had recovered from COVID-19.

CDR3 bases: TGTGCCAGCAGCCCCGTAGCGGGAAGGGGCACCGGGGAGCTGTTTTTT. As protein: CASSPVAGRGTGELFF. J is TRBJ2-2 and V is TRBV7-2; 8 positions match TRBD2. Per germline, CDR1 SGHTA and CDR2 FQGNSA. The CDR3 covers 16 residues. Trimming removed 5 bases from V and 4 bases from J; junction bases left unmatched: 9.